This TCR beta chain was identified in a study of cytomegalovirus exposure and HLA in healthy donors. A multiplex PCR was run with 60 Vbeta primers and 13 Jbeta primers. Sequenced by immunoSEQ multiplex PCR; TCRdb stores in-frame clones only, minus some. The sample records 150,000 or so clones, 64% being singletons. This clone was counted between two and nine times. At collection, donors were nominally healthy, but unrecorded immune exposures were probable. Looked up from germline, CDR1 is SGHRS and CDR2 is YFSETQ. This CDR3 has 16 residues. The junction had 10 bases not matched to a gene; V was cut back by 4 bases and J by 4 bases.

The J gene is TRBJ2-7, the V gene TRBV5-1, with 11 nucleotides matching TRBD1. The receptor was isolated from a woman younger than 45 in good health and CMV-seropositive. The sample comprised PBMCs. The CDR3 DNA reads TGCGCCAGCAGCCTACACCGGGACAGGGGGGATTACGAGCAGTACTTC. The encoded protein is CASSLHRDRGDYEQYF.